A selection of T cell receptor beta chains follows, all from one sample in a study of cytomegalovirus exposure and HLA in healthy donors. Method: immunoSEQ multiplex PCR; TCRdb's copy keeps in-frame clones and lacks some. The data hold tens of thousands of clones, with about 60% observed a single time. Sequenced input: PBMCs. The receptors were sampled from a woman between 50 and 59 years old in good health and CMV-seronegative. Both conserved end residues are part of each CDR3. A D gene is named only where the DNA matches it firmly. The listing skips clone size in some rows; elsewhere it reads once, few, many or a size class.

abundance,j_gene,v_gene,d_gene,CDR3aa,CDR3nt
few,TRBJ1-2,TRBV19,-,CASSLQSNYGYTF,TGTGCCAGTAGCTTACAGAGTAACTATGGCTACACCTTC
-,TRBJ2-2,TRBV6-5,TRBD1,CASSRQGLNTGELFF,TGTGCCAGCAGTCGACAGGGGCTGAACACCGGGGAGCTGTTTTTT
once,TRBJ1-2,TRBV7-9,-,CASSLAGGTGYTF,TGTGCCAGCAGCTTAGCGGGGGGTACTGGCTACACCTTC
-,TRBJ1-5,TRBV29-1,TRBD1,CSVGQGQDQPQHF,TGCAGCGTTGGACAGGGGCAGGATCAGCCCCAGCATTTT
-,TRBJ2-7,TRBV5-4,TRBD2,CASSFLGLADEQYF,TGTGCCAGCAGCTTTTTAGGACTAGCAGACGAGCAGTACTTC
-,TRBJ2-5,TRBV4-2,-,CASSQGPVSGQETQYF,TGTGCCAGCAGCCAAGGTCCGGTATCGGGGCAAGAGACCCAGTACTTC
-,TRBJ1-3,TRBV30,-,CAGGRALFSGNTIYF,TGTGCCGGTGGGCGGGCGCTTTTTTCTGGAAACACCATATATTTT
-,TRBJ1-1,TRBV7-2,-,CASSLNSHTEAFF,TGTGCCAGCAGCTTAAACAGCCACACTGAAGCTTTCTTT
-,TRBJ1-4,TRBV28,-,CASSSGGDFNEKLFF,TGTGCCAGCAGTTCTGGAGGGGATTTTAATGAAAAACTGTTTTTT
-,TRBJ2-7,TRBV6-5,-,CASSTYLTYEQYF,TGTGCCAGCAGTACCTACCTTACCTACGAGCAGTACTTC
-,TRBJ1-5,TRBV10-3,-,CAISEGQDQPQHF,TGTGCCATCAGTGAGGGGCAGGATCAGCCCCAGCATTTT
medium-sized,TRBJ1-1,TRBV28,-,CATLPREVTEAFF,TGTGCCACCCTCCCCAGGGAAGTCACTGAAGCTTTCTTT
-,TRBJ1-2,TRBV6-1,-,CASTSEVGYGYTF,TGTGCCAGCACCTCTGAGGTGGGCTATGGCTACACCTTC
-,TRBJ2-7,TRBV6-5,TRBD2,CASSSPGLAGTYEQYF,TGTGCCAGCAGTTCCCCCGGACTAGCGGGTACCTACGAGCAGTACTTC
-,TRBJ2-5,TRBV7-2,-,CASSLSGWETQYF,TGTGCCAGCAGCTTATCGGGGTGGGAGACCCAGTACTTC
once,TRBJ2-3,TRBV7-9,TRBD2,CASSPQSGGGTDTQYF,TGTGCCAGCAGCCCGCAATCGGGAGGGGGGACAGATACGCAGTATTTT
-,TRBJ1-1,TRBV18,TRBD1,CASSLGQGVTEAFF,TGTGCCAGCTCACTAGGACAGGGTGTCACTGAAGCTTTCTTT
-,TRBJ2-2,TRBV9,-,CASSVGERGLGELFF,TGTGCCAGCAGCGTAGGTGAAAGGGGTTTGGGGGAGCTGTTTTTT
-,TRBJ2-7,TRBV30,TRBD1,CAWSGGQGRGQYF,TGTGCCTGGAGTGGGGGACAGGGAAGAGGGCAGTACTTC
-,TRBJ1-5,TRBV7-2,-,CASSLLGAAGPQHF,TGTGCCAGCAGTCTGCTGGGGGCCGCGGGGCCCCAGCATTTT